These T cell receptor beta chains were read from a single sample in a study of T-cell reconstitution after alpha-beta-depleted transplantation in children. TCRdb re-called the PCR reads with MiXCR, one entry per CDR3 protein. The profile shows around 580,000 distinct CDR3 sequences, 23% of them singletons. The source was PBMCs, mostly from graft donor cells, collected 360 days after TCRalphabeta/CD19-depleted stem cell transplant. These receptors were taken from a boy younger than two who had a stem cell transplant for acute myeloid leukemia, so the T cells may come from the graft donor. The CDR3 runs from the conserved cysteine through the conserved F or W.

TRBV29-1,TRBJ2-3,CSVEGDSRDTQYF
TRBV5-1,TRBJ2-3,CASSLVSSDTQYF
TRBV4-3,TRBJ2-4,CASSQGRAKNIQYF
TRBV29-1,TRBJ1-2,CSVKRRLDYGYTF
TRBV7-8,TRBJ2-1,CASSLGVLATSYNEQFF
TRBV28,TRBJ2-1,CASAAGAIHNEQFF
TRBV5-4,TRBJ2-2,CASSVQGELFF
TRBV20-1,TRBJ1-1,CSPTKGQATMNTEAFF
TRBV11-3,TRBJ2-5,CASSSDRRGETQYF
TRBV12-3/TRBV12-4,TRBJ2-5,CASKQDLQETQYF
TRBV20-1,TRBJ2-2,CSARGRLGGELFF
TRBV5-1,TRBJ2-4,CASSGNPGWSDIQYF
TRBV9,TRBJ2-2,CASSVGPAAGELFF
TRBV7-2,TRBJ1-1,CASSSRDRGHTEAFF
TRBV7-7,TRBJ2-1,CASSLEVDNEQFF
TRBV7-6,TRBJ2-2,CASSPTDRSNTGELFF
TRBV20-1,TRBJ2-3,CSAVWRGTDTQYF
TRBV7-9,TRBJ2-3,CASSLVGGRGDTQYF
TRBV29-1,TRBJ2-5,CSVVWVGSETQYF
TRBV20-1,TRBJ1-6,CSAREGRDRVRALPLGSPLHF
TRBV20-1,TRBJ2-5,CSASGGTLETQYF
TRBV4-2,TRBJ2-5,CASSQDDSPTPETQYF
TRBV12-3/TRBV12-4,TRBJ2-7,CASSFLRGSGGDEQYF
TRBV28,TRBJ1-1,CASSIDSTEAFF
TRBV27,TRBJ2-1,CASSPDYNEQFF
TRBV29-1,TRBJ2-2,CSVLRGSTGELFF
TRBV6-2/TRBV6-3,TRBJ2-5,CASSYEGAGAQYF
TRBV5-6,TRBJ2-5,CASRGTGGIVTQYF
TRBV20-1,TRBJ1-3,CSARADSGNTIYF
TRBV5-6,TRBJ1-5,CAISPGLRLGQPQHF
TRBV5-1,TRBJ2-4,CASSFGEENIQYF
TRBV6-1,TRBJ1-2,CASGSGVYGYTF
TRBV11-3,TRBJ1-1,CASSLRAVQNTEAFF
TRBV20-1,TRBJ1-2,CSARRPREDYGYTF
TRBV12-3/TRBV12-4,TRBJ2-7,CASSFSTPYEQYF
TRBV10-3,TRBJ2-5,CAISEGSDGDSQETQYF
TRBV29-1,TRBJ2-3,CSVGGTADTDTQYF
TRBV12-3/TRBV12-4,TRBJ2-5,CASTSPGTETQYF
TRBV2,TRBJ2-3,CASSEAPLAGIGRGTDTQYF
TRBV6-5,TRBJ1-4,CASSYSGAGDEKLFF
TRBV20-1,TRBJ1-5,CSARGDSPLSNQPQHF
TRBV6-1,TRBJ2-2,CASSLGTGAAGELFF
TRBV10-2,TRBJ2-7,CASSGTLAPYEQYF
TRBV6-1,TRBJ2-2,CASRPVAVPNTGELFF
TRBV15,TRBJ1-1,CATSPTRDRVITEAFF
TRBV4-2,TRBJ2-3,CASSQASLSTDTQYF
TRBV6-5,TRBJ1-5,CASSSIRQPNQPQHF
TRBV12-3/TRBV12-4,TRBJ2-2,CASSRTGRTGELFF